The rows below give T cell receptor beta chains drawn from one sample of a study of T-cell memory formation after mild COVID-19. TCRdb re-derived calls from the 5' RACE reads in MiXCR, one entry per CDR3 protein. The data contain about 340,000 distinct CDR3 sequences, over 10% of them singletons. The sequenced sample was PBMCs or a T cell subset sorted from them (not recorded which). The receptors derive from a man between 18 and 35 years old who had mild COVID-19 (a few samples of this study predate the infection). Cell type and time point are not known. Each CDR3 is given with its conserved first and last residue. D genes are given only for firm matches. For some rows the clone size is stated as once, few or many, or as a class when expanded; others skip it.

cdr3_aa: CASRRRGAYTGELFF; cdr3_nt: TGTGCCAGCCGGCGGAGGGGGGCCTACACCGGGGAGCTGTTTTTT; cdr3_length: 15; j_call: TRBJ2-2; clone_size: few; d_call: NA; v_call: TRBV6-5
cdr3_aa: CASSESKDVLAFF; cdr3_nt: TGCGCCAGCAGTGAGTCGAAGGACGTTTTGGCTTTCTTT; cdr3_length: 13; j_call: TRBJ1-1; clone_size: NA; d_call: NA; v_call: TRBV10-2
cdr3_aa: CASSLGALQGGNQPQHF; cdr3_nt: TGTGCCAGCAGCTTGGGTGCCCTACAGGGTGGAAATCAGCCCCAGCATTTT; cdr3_length: 17; j_call: TRBJ1-5; clone_size: NA; d_call: NA; v_call: TRBV5-6
cdr3_aa: CASSSTSGGAESYNEQFF; cdr3_nt: TGTGCCAGCAGCTCAACTAGCGGGGGGGCTGAATCCTACAATGAGCAGTTCTTC; cdr3_length: 18; j_call: TRBJ2-1; clone_size: NA; d_call: TRBD2; v_call: TRBV5-4
cdr3_aa: CASSLRDTHYEQYF; cdr3_nt: TGTGCCAGCAGCTTGCGAGACACCCACTACGAGCAGTACTTC; cdr3_length: 14; j_call: TRBJ2-7; clone_size: once; d_call: NA; v_call: TRBV7-9
cdr3_aa: CSARWIHEQYF; cdr3_nt: TGCAGTGCTAGATGGATCCACGAGCAGTACTTC; cdr3_length: 11; j_call: TRBJ2-7; clone_size: few; d_call: NA; v_call: TRBV20-1
cdr3_aa: CASSGEGARNTEAFF; cdr3_nt: TGTGCCAGCAGCGGCGAGGGGGCCCGGAACACTGAAGCTTTCTTT; cdr3_length: 15; j_call: TRBJ1-1; clone_size: many; d_call: TRBD1; v_call: TRBV13
cdr3_aa: CASRAAGKLPMGPQHF; cdr3_nt: TGTGCCAGCAGGGCTGCAGGGAAACTACCAATGGGGCCCCAGCATTTT; cdr3_length: 16; j_call: TRBJ1-5; clone_size: few; d_call: NA; v_call: TRBV6-7
cdr3_aa: CASSLNRLGEKLFF; cdr3_nt: TGTGCCAGCAGTTTAAACCGGCTGGGTGAAAAACTGTTTTTT; cdr3_length: 14; j_call: TRBJ1-4; clone_size: few; d_call: NA; v_call: TRBV12-3/TRBV12-4
cdr3_aa: CASSPETRSSSNQPQHF; cdr3_nt: TGTGCCAGCAGTCCGGAAACCAGGTCCAGCTCAAATCAGCCCCAGCATTTT; cdr3_length: 17; j_call: TRBJ1-5; clone_size: NA; d_call: NA; v_call: TRBV6-2/TRBV6-3
cdr3_aa: CSASRREQGQGYTF; cdr3_nt: TGCAGTGCTTCGCGGCGAGAACAGGGTCAGGGCTACACCTTC; cdr3_length: 14; j_call: TRBJ1-2; clone_size: many; d_call: NA; v_call: TRBV20-1
cdr3_aa: CASKQSGYGYTF; cdr3_nt: TGTGCCAGCAAGCAATCAGGGTATGGCTACACCTTC; cdr3_length: 12; j_call: TRBJ1-2; clone_size: many; d_call: NA; v_call: TRBV6-2/TRBV6-3
cdr3_aa: CASTGTGVDTQYF; cdr3_nt: TGTGCCAGCACCGGGACAGGGGTCGATACGCAGTATTTT; cdr3_length: 13; j_call: TRBJ2-3; clone_size: NA; d_call: TRBD1; v_call: TRBV28
cdr3_aa: CASSWASSYEQYF; cdr3_nt: TGTGCCAGCAGTTGGGCATCCTCCTACGAGCAGTACTTC; cdr3_length: 13; j_call: TRBJ2-7; clone_size: few; d_call: NA; v_call: TRBV12-3/TRBV12-4
cdr3_aa: CASSQGLAQAAPGTDTQYF; cdr3_nt: TGTGCCAGCAGCCAAGGATTGGCCCAGGCAGCCCCTGGCACAGATACGCAGTATTTT; cdr3_length: 19; j_call: TRBJ2-3; clone_size: many; d_call: NA; v_call: TRBV4-2
cdr3_aa: CASSFSGEATDTQYF; cdr3_nt: TGCGCCAGCAGCTTCTCGGGGGAGGCCACAGATACGCAGTATTTT; cdr3_length: 15; j_call: TRBJ2-3; clone_size: many; d_call: NA; v_call: TRBV5-1
cdr3_aa: CASSQEVGTDTQYF; cdr3_nt: TGTGCCAGCAGCCAAGAGGTGGGCACAGATACGCAGTATTTT; cdr3_length: 14; j_call: TRBJ2-3; clone_size: few; d_call: NA; v_call: TRBV4-2
cdr3_aa: CASSLPGFYGYTF; cdr3_nt: TGTGCCAGCAGCCTACCCGGTTTCTATGGCTACACCTTC; cdr3_length: 13; j_call: TRBJ1-2; clone_size: few; d_call: NA; v_call: TRBV7-6
cdr3_aa: CASSVVSTGPVEAFF; cdr3_nt: TGTGCCAGCAGCGTAGTCTCGACAGGCCCAGTTGAAGCTTTCTTT; cdr3_length: 15; j_call: TRBJ1-1; clone_size: NA; d_call: NA; v_call: TRBV9
cdr3_aa: CASSLERGGKLFF; cdr3_nt: TGCGCCAGCAGCTTGGAAAGGGGGGGAAAACTGTTTTTT; cdr3_length: 13; j_call: TRBJ1-4; clone_size: NA; d_call: NA; v_call: TRBV5-1